This TCR beta chain came from a study of blood T cell repertoires in COVID-19. This clone has just one count. Authors' analysis steps: The assay estimated nucleated cells by amplifying reference gene primers. Sequencing was performed with immunoSEQ multiplex PCR; in TCRdb, only in-frame clones are kept and a portion is missing. Clonal size and the V and J genes are those of that table, whereas D and trimming came from the DNA. The sample carries 200,000 to 250,000 clones, under 90% recorded once. Followed longitudinally, the Seattle patients had been enrolled during active infection. This clonotype originated in a woman aged 80 or over with COVID-19, enrolled during active disease. Material for sequencing was peripheral blood.

This CDR3 reads CASTGPPGQGRYEQYF. The CDR3 region has the DNA TGTGCCAGCACTGGACCACCGGGACAGGGACGATACGAGCAGTACTTC. This chain links TRBV11-1 with TRBJ2-7, with 9 bases matching TRBD1. Germline-derived CDR1 and CDR2 are SGHAT and FQDESV (reference sequence). V trimming: 7 bases; J trimming: 4 bases; junction bases outside the gene matches: 14. There are 16 residues in the CDR3. The whole variable domain, remainder taken from reference TRBV11-1 and TRBJ2-7, is EAEVAQSPRYKITEKSQAVAFWCDPISGHATLYWYRQILGQGPELLVQFQDESVVDDSQLPKDRFSAERLKGVDSTLKIQPAELGDSAMYLCASTGPPGQGRYEQYFGPGTRLTVT.